This T cell receptor beta chain was sequenced in a study of cytotoxic CD8 clonotypes in ibrutinib-treated CLL. Looking at the study overall: Partial responders around 24, complete 2; some 12 progressed and around 15 stayed in remission by median 68 months.

The count of this clone is one. The CDR3 loop spans 12 amino acids. Germline trimming cut 7 bases from V and 3 bases from J; bases unmatched to any gene: 5. Germline-derived CDR1 and CDR2 are SQVTM and ANQGSEA. The table came from immunoSEQ multiplex PCR; TCRdb's copy has only in-frame clones and leaves some out. The top ten clones hold roughly 6% of a sample with approximately 320,000 clones, about 64% of them seen once. The receptor comes from a human donor with chronic lymphocytic leukemia. The source material was PBMCs, sampled after 36 months of ibrutinib treatment. The rearrangement joins TRBV29-1 to TRBJ2-7; 8 bases are shared with TRBD1. CDR3 coding DNA: TGCAGCGGGACAGGGCTGGGCTACGAGCAGTACTTC. This gives the protein CSGTGLGYEQYF.